One and the same sample provided the 30 T cell receptor beta chains below, sequenced in a study of shared clonotypes between healthy human individuals. CD45RO negativity and positive selection for CCR7 defined naive CD8 cells, a population that excluded terminally differentiated effector memory CD45RA+ cells. Assay used: immunoSEQ multiplex PCR; TCRdb lists only in-frame clones, some missing. The table lists under 2,000,000 clones, about 95% of them singletons. Sequenced: naive CD8+ T cells sorted from blood. The receptor set was obtained from a man between 18 and 35 years old in good health.

The V and J genes are TRBV4-3 and TRBJ1-2; D unclear. The CDR3 loop spans 16 amino acids. With 4 bases removed from V and 4 bases from J, the gap between germline ends came to 19 bases. In germline, CDR1 is LGHNA, CDR2 YSLEER. The CDR3 spells CASSLQEGPESYGYTF. DNA of the CDR3: TGCGCCAGCAGCCTACAAGAAGGTCCCGAGAGCTATGGCTACACCTTC.

The V gene is TRBV7-9, the J gene TRBJ1-3, with D hard to call. V lost 5 bases to trimming and J lost 0 bases, with 8 bases between them. The CDR3 has 14 residues. CDR1 is SEHNR and CDR2 is FQNEAQ in the germline V gene (reference sequence). The CDR3 protein is CASSAPNSGNTIYF. Here the CDR3 DNA reads TGTGCCAGCAGCGCCCCAAACTCTGGAAACACCATATATTTT.

This clone has a single count. This chain joins TRBV4-1 and TRBJ1-1; D remains unclear. This CDR3 spans 13 amino acids. In germline, CDR1 is MGHRA, CDR2 YSYEKL. The V end lost 0 bases, the J end lost 7 bases, and 9 bases lay between the germline ends. The CDR3 region is CASSQDRTVEAFF. In nucleotides, the CDR3 is TGCGCCAGCAGCCAAGATCGGACGGTTGAAGCTTTCTTT.

This chain uses TRBV5-6 with TRBJ1-3; maybe TRBD1 (5 bases). Trimming pared 2 bases from V and 3 bases from J, leaving 9 bases between. Germline loops: CDR1 SGHDT, CDR2 YYEEEE. This CDR3 spans 14 amino acids. Here the CDR3 reads CASSFGTGGNTIYF. For the CDR3, the DNA is TGTGCCAGCAGCTTTGGGACGGGTGGAAACACCATATATTTT.

As to this clone: Other nucleotide sequences from this sample produce the same CDR3. CDR3 in amino acids: CASSLEGRPSYEQYF. CDR3 DNA: TGTGCCAGCAGCTTAGAGGGACGGCCCTCCTACGAGCAGTACTTC. The chain has TRBV11-2 and TRBJ2-7; D tentatively reads TRBD1 or TRBD2 (5 bases each). The CDR3 consists of 15 residues. Trimming took 0 bases from V and 0 from J, leaving 9 bases between them. CDR1 SGHAT and CDR2 FQNNGV come from the germline V gene.

The rearrangement joins TRBV15 to TRBJ1-2; the D is unclear. This CDR3 is built from 13 residues. Trimming left V 0 bases short and J 8 bases short, with 10 bases between. Germline V gene lookup returns CDR1 LNHNV and CDR2 YYDKDF (reference sequence). CDR3: CATSRETGEGYTF. CDR3 coding DNA: TGTGCCACCAGCAGAGAAACCGGAGAAGGCTACACCTTC. Complete variable domain (other parts from reference TRBV15 and TRBJ1-2): DAMVIQNPRYQVTQFGKPVTLSCSQTLNHNVMYWYQQKSSQAPKLLFHYYDKDFNNEADTPDNFQSRRPNTSFCFLDIRSPGLGDTAMYLCATSRETGEGYTFGSGTRLTVV.

This clone was recorded once. The J gene is TRBJ2-3, the V gene TRBV5-1; D perhaps matches TRBD2 (6 bases). This CDR3 comprises 16 residues. Trimming removed 2 bases at V and 4 bases at J, with 17 bases between. From germline, CDR1 is SGHRS and CDR2 YFSETQ. CDR3 amino acids: CASSFAVTSTPDTQYF. The CDR3 bases are TGCGCCAGCAGCTTTGCCGTGACTAGTACCCCAGATACGCAGTATTTT.

V gene TRBV2 combines with J gene TRBJ1-5; no clear D. Germline V gives CDR1 SNHLY, CDR2 FYNNEI. Trimming took off 3 bases at V and 4 bases at J, with 10 bases between the two ends. The CDR3 covers 14 residues. The CDR3: CASSEGRINQPQHF. CDR3 bases: TGTGCCAGCAGTGAGGGAAGAATTAATCAGCCCCAGCATTTT.

The rearrangement joins TRBV27 to TRBJ2-7, with D possibly TRBD1 on 6 matching bases. Looked up from germline, CDR1 is MNHEY and CDR2 is SMNVEV (reference sequence). V was clipped by 7 bases and J by 3 bases, with 13 bases between them. The CDR3 consists of 13 residues. For the CDR3, the DNA is TGTGCCAGCACAGGGGAGAGTGACTACGAGCAGTACTTC. Its translation: CASTGESDYEQYF.

To note about this clone: Other nucleotide sequences in the sample specify the same CDR3. This sequence joins TRBV30 and TRBJ2-2, with a possible D match to TRBD1 (5 bases). Germline-derived CDR1 and CDR2 are GTSNPN and SVGIG (reference sequence). Trimming removed 0 bases from V and 8 bases from J, with 7 bases in between. This CDR3 comprises 12 residues. The CDR3 loop reads CAWSVPGGELFF. CDR3 DNA sequence: TGTGCCTGGAGTGTACCAGGGGGGGAGCTGTTTTTT.

This chain connects TRBV15 to TRBJ2-1; a weak D match, TRBD1 (6 bases). This CDR3 contains 15 residues. CDR1 and CDR2 from the germline V gene are LNHNV and YYDKDF (reference sequence). Trimming stripped 2 bases from V and 6 bases from J, with 14 bases between. CDR3 region: CATSRPGELGNEQFF. As DNA, the CDR3 is TGTGCCACCAGCAGACCAGGGGAGCTCGGCAATGAGCAGTTCTTC.

Concerning this clone: Other nucleotide sequences from this sample produce the same CDR3. The rearrangement uses TRBV6-6 and TRBJ2-7; no clear D. Trimming left V 2 bases short and J 2 bases short, with 7 bases between. Germline lookup yields CDR1 MNHNY and CDR2 SVGAGI (reference sequence). CDR3 length: 13 residues. The CDR3 is CASSYGGTYEQYF. The CDR3 DNA follows: TGTGCCAGCAGTTACGGCGGAACCTACGAGCAGTACTTC.

The chain is built from TRBV7-9 and TRBJ2-3; possibly TRBD1 or TRBD2 for D (5 bases each). The CDR3 spans 15 residues. The V end was cut by 1 base, the J end by 2 bases, with 10 bases between. Germline loops: CDR1 SEHNR, CDR2 FQNEAQ (reference sequence). For the CDR3, the DNA is TGTGCCAGCAGCTTAGTGAGGGGCCACACAGATACGCAGTATTTT. It codes for CASSLVRGHTDTQYF.

The chain couples TRBV7-9 to TRBJ2-1; 11 bases are a match to TRBD2. J lost 3 bases, V lost 5 bases, and 9 bases had no gene match. In germline, CDR1 is SEHNR, CDR2 FQNEAQ (reference sequence). This CDR3 spans 17 amino acids. CDR3 bases: TGTGCCAGCAGCGATGATCGACTAGCGGGATTCTACAATGAGCAGTTCTTC. Its translation: CASSDDRLAGFYNEQFF.

V gene TRBV25-1 combines with J gene TRBJ2-5; TRBD1 aligns across 8 bases. The DNA end is a closer match to TRBJ2-7, so the J assignment may be wrong. The germline V gene has CDR1 MGHDK and CDR2 SYGVNS. This CDR3 comprises 13 residues. The CDR3 loop reads CASSDGTGYEQYF. CDR3 nucleotide sequence: TGTGCCAGCAGTGATGGGACAGGCTACGAGCAGTACTTC.

The chain joins TRBV5-5 to TRBJ1-6; D uncertain. Germline V CDR1 and CDR2: SGHKS, YYEKEE (reference sequence). V lost 4 bases, J lost 9 bases, and 11 bases lay in between. The CDR3 totals 13 residues. The CDR3, as DNA: TGTGCCAGCAGCCCCGGCCCGGCTTCACCCCTCCACTTT. Its translation: CASSPGPASPLHF.

This chain connects TRBV10-1 to TRBJ2-2, with D perhaps matching TRBD2 (6 bases). This CDR3 contains 15 residues. V was trimmed by 3 bases and J by 3 bases, leaving 11 bases between them. Germline V gene lookup returns CDR1 WNHNN and CDR2 SYGVQD (reference sequence). The CDR3 loop is CASSDAGRDTGELFF. The CDR3 nucleotides are TGCGCCAGCAGTGATGCCGGGAGAGACACCGGGGAGCTGTTTTTT.

The gene calls are TRBV30 and TRBJ1-5, with 8 bases fitting TRBD1. Germline V lookup: CDR1 GTSNPN, CDR2 SVGIG (reference sequence). V shed 7 bases, J shed 7 bases, and the junction held 9 bases outside the gene matches. The CDR3 is made up of 13 amino acids. CDR3 in DNA: TGTGCCTACCAAACAGGGGGAGGCCAGCCCCAGCATTTT. Its translation is CAYQTGGGQPQHF.

The rearrangement joins TRBV7-8 to TRBJ1-2; D possibly corresponds to TRBD1 (6 bases). In germline, CDR1 is SGHVS, CDR2 FQNEAQ. This CDR3 is built from 16 residues. The V end lost 2 bases, the J end lost 4 bases, and 17 bases lay between the germline ends. The CDR3 region has the DNA TGTGCCAGCAGCTTACCGACTCTACAGGGCAGCTATGGCTACACCTTC. This translates into CASSLPTLQGSYGYTF.

The CDR3 reads CASSELPSSQEQYF. The CDR3 DNA follows: TGCGCCAGCAGTGAGCTCCCGTCCTCTCAGGAGCAGTACTTC. V is TRBV10-2 and J is TRBJ2-7; D is uncertain. V gave up 2 bases and J gave up 7 bases, with 15 bases separating them. Germline V gives CDR1 WSHSY, CDR2 SAAADI. The CDR3 sequence is 14 residues long.

This chain joins TRBV4-2 and TRBJ2-3; 7 nucleotides line up with TRBD2. CDR3 length: 16 amino acids. V lost 0 bases and J lost 5; bases outside the gene matches: 8. CDR1 LGHNA and CDR2 YNFKEQ come from the germline V gene. The CDR3 bases are TGTGCCAGCAGCCAAGATCTTGGAGCGGGGAGAGATACGCAGTATTTT. Protein: CASSQDLGAGRDTQYF.

To note about this clone: Compared with germline, one end of the junction differs, possibly owing to a read error. The V call is TRBV9, the J call TRBJ2-2; possibly TRBD2 for D (5 bases). This CDR3 spans 14 amino acids. Germline assignment: CDR1 SGDLS and CDR2 YYNGEE. DNA of the CDR3: TGTGTCAGCAGCGTAGAGAGGGACACCGGGGAGCTGTTTTTT. Encoded protein: CVSSVERDTGELFF.

The rearrangement joins TRBV6-5 to TRBJ1-6; D remains unclear. CDR1 is MNHEY and CDR2 is SVGAGI in the germline V gene. V gave up 6 bases and J gave up 9 bases, with 12 bases separating them. This CDR3 has 13 residues. Here the CDR3 reads CASSILQFSPLHF. The DNA for the CDR3 is TGTGCCAGCAGCATACTTCAATTTTCACCCCTCCACTTT.

The V call is TRBV5-6, the J call TRBJ2-2; TRBD1 agrees at 10 bases. Germline-derived CDR1 and CDR2 are SGHDT and YYEEEE. Trimming removed 0 bases from V and 6 bases from J; junction bases left unmatched: 5. CDR3 length: 16 amino acids. This CDR3 reads CASSLGGTGVAGELFF. In nucleotides, the CDR3 is TGTGCCAGCAGCTTGGGGGGGACAGGGGTCGCCGGGGAGCTGTTTTTT.

This sequence joins TRBV30 and TRBJ1-2; TRBD1 matches 9 bases. CDR3 length equals 13 residues. The germline gives CDR1 GTSNPN, CDR2 SVGIG (reference sequence). The ends lost 5 bases at V and 4 bases at J; junction bases unmatched: 5. Here the CDR3 DNA reads TGTGCCTGGGGTCCGGGACAGGGCTATGGCTACACCTTC. Translated, it gives CAWGPGQGYGYTF. Together with reference TRBV30 and TRBJ1-2, the CDR3 gives the full variable domain: SQTIHQWPATLVQPVGSPLSLECTVEGTSNPNLYWYRQAAGRGLQLLFYSVGIGQISSEVPQNLSASRPQDRQFILSSKKLLLSDSGFYLCAWGPGQGYGYTFGSGTRLTVV.

V gene TRBV7-2 combines with J gene TRBJ2-5, with D perhaps TRBD2 (5 bases). Germline values: CDR1 SGHTA, CDR2 FQGNSA. The CDR3 length is 13 residues. Trimming cost V 3 bases and J 0 bases, with 5 bases left between them. CDR3 protein: CASSLDYQETQYF. As DNA, the CDR3 is TGTGCCAGCAGCTTGGACTACCAAGAGACCCAGTACTTC.

CDR3 protein: CASSQDGEGDKEKLFF. The DNA of the CDR3 is TGCGCCAGCAGCCAAGATGGGGAGGGAGACAAGGAAAAACTGTTTTTT. The chain uses TRBV4-3 and TRBJ1-4; no clear D gene. The CDR3 loop spans 16 amino acids. V lost 0 bases, J lost 8 bases, and 16 bases lay in between. Germline V lookup: CDR1 LGHNA, CDR2 YSLEER.

CDR3 nucleotides: TGTGCCAGCAGCCCGCAGGGTGGGGTGAAATACGAGCAGTACTTC. As protein: CASSPQGGVKYEQYF. The chain has TRBV11-1 and TRBJ2-7, with a weak D call TRBD1 (5 bases). The length of the CDR3 is 15 residues. The V and J ends lost 5 bases and 4 bases respectively, with 18 bases between them. Germline CDR1 is SGHAT and CDR2 is FQDESV (reference sequence).

The chain combines TRBV4-3 with TRBJ2-1, with a possible D match to TRBD2 (5 bases). The germline V gene encodes CDR1 LGHNA and CDR2 YSLEER. V lost 4 bases, J lost 7 bases, and 14 bases lay in between. The CDR3 contains 14 residues. DNA of the CDR3: TGCGCCAGCAGCCGAGACTCGGACTTGAATGAGCAGTTCTTC. Amino acids: CASSRDSDLNEQFF.

The J gene is TRBJ2-1, the V gene TRBV6-1, with 8 bases lining up with TRBD1. With V trimmed by 2 bases and J by 0 bases, 0 bases remained unmatched. Germline V gene sequence: CDR1 MNHNS, CDR2 SASEGT. This CDR3 has 15 residues. In nucleotides, the CDR3 is TGTGCCAGCAGTGAAACAGGGGGCTCCTACAATGAGCAGTTCTTC. Translated, it gives CASSETGGSYNEQFF.